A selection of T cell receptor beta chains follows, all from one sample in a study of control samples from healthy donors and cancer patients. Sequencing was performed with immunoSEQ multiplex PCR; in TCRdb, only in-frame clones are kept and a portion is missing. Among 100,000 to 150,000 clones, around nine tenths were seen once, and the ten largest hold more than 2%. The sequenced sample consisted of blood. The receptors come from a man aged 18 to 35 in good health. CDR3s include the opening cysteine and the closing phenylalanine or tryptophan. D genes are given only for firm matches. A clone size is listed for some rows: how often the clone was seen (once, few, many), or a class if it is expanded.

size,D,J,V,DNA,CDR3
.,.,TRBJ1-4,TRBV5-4,TGTGCCAGCAGCTTGGATAGAGCAGCCTTTAATGAAAAACTGTTTTTT,CASSLDRAAFNEKLFF
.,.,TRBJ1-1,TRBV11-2,TGTGCCAGCTTGGGGAGAGGGCACACTGAAGCTTTCTTT,CASLGRGHTEAFF
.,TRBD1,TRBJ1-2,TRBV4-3,TGCGCCAGCAGCCAAGAAATATCAGGACAGGCTCTTCTTATCGGTGGCTACACCTTC,CASSQEISGQALLIGGYTF
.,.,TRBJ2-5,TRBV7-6,TGTGCCAGCAGCTTAGCGAGGGGAGGACCGAGAGAAGAGACCCAGTACTTC,CASSLARGGPREETQYF
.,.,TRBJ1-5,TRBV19,TGTGCCAGTAGTAAGGGGTGGGATGTTAATCAGCCCCAGCATTTT,CASSKGWDVNQPQHF
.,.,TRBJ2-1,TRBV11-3,TGTGCCAGCAGCTTAGGGGCAGGGTCCGATGAGCAGTTCTTC,CASSLGAGSDEQFF
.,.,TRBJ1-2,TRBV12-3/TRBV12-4,TGTGCCAGCAGCCCCGTTGCTGGTGGCTACACCTTC,CASSPVAGGYTF
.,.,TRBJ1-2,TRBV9,TGTGCCAGCAGCGTCCTCGGACAGACTAACTATGGCTACACCTTC,CASSVLGQTNYGYTF
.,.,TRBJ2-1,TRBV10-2,TGCGCCAGCAGTGAGTCTATAGAGCAGTTCTTC,CASSESIEQFF
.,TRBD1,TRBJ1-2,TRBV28,TGTGCCAGCCGAAGGACAGGGATGTCTTATGGCTACACCTTC,CASRRTGMSYGYTF
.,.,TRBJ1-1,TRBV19,TGTGCCAGTAGTATTAAAGCCGGTGGAACTGAAGCTTTCTTT,CASSIKAGGTEAFF
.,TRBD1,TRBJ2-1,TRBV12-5,TGTGCTAGTGGTTTGGTCTTGGGGACAGTCAGTGAGCAGTTCTTC,CASGLVLGTVSEQFF
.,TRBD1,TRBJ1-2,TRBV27,TGTGCCAGCAGTTTTACAACAGGGGAGTTTGGCTACACCTTC,CASSFTTGEFGYTF
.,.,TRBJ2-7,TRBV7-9,TGTGCCAGCAGCTTCCTTCCCGCCTACGAGCAGTACTTC,CASSFLPAYEQYF
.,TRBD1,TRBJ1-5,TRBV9,TGTGCCAGCAGCGTAGGACAGGGGAGCCAGCCCCAGCATTTT,CASSVGQGSQPQHF
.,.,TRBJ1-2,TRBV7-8,TGTGCCAGCAGCTTGACAGGCAGTCTCTATGGCTACACCTTC,CASSLTGSLYGYTF
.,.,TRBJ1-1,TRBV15,TGTGCCACCAGCATAGGAAAAACTGAAGCTTTCTTT,CATSIGKTEAFF
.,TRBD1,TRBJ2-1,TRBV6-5,TGTGCCAGCAGGGACAGGGGGCGCGGCTACAATGAGCAGTTCTTC,CASRDRGRGYNEQFF
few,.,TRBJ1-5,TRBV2,TGTGCCAGCAGTGAGGGACCCAGAAACCAGCATTTT,CASSEGPRNQHF
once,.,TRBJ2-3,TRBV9,TGTGCCAGCAGCTCCGGAGGGGCTACAACAGATACGCAGTATTTT,CASSSGGATTDTQYF
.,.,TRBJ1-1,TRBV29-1,TGCAGCGTTGAGACCCGGTTGACGAACACTGAAGCTTTCTTT,CSVETRLTNTEAFF
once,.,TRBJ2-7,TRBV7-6,TGTGCCAGCAGCTTTTCGCCAGGACCTACCTACGAGCAGTACTTC,CASSFSPGPTYEQYF
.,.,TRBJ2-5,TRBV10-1,TGCGCCAGCAGTGCTCCGGGCCTGGGGAGTCCAGAGACCCAGTACTTC,CASSAPGLGSPETQYF
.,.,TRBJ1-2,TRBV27,TGTGCCAGCAGCGGGCAGGGAGGTGGGGGTGGCTACACCTTC,CASSGQGGGGGYTF
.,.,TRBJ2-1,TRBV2,TGTGCCAGCAGTGCCGAGACTTACCAGTTCTTC,CASSAETYQFF
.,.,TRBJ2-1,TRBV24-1,TGTGCTATTTCCCCCGGGTACTCCTACAATGAGCAGTTCTTC,CAISPGYSYNEQFF
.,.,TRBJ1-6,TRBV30,TGTGCCTGGAGTGTAGGGGTCTCTAATTCACCCCTCCACTTT,CAWSVGVSNSPLHF
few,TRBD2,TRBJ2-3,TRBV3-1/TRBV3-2,TGTGCCAGCAGCCGACGCACTAGCGGGAGTTCAGATACGCAGTATTTT,CASSRRTSGSSDTQYF
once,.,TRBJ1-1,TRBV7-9,TGTGCCAGCAGCTTCGGCCGAGGGAACACTGAAGCTTTCTTT,CASSFGRGNTEAFF
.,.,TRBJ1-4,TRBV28,TGTGCCAGCACCGTTACATCAGGGGCAGGGAGCGAAAAACTGTTTTTT,CASTVTSGAGSEKLFF
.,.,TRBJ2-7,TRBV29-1,TGCAGCGCCGGGGGGGGACAGGGTCACGACGAGCAGTACTTC,CSAGGGQGHDEQYF
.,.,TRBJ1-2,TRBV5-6,TGTGCCAGCAGCTTTACGGGTGGCTATGGCTACACCTTC,CASSFTGGYGYTF
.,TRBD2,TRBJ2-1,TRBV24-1,TGTGCCACCAGTTCTCAAGCGGGAGGGACCTACAATGAGCAGTTCTTC,CATSSQAGGTYNEQFF
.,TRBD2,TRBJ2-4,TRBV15,TGTGCCACCCCCTTGGCGGGGGATGAGCTAGCCAAAAACATTCAGTACTTC,CATPLAGDELAKNIQYF
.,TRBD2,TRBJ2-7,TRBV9,TGTGCCAGCAGCGTAGGAACTAGCGGCTACGAGCAGTACTTC,CASSVGTSGYEQYF
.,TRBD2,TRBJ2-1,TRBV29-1,TGCAGCGTCAGGGGACTAGCGGGGTACAATGAGCAGTTCTTC,CSVRGLAGYNEQFF
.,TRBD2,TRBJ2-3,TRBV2,TGTGCCAGCATCAGGGAGGGTTCGACAGATACGCAGTATTTT,CASIREGSTDTQYF
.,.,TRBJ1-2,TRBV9,TGTGCCAGCAGCGACGGCCGGGACTATGGCTACACCTTC,CASSDGRDYGYTF
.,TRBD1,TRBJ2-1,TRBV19,TGTGCCAGTAGTATCCTAGGACAGGGGGCGTATAATGAGCAGTTCTTC,CASSILGQGAYNEQFF
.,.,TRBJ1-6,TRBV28,TGTGCCAGCAGTAGGGGGGGGATATATAATTCACCCCTCCACTTT,CASSRGGIYNSPLHF
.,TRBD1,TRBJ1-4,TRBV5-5,TGTGCCAGCAGCTCGGATCCGGGACAGGGACGAAAACTGTTTTTT,CASSSDPGQGRKLFF
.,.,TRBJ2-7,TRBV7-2,TGTGCCAGCAGCTTAGCTCCAGGATCCTACGAGCAGTACTTC,CASSLAPGSYEQYF
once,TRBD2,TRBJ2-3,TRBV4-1,TGCGCCAGCAGCCAAGAGGCACTAGCGGGAGGCCCAGATACGCAGTATTTT,CASSQEALAGGPDTQYF
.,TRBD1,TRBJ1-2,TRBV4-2,TGTGCCAGCAGCCAAGCCGGGACAGGTGATGACGGCTACACCTTC,CASSQAGTGDDGYTF
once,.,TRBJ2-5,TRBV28,TGTGCCAGCAGACCGCCAACCTACTTCAGGGATAGTAGAGAGACCCAGTACTTC,CASRPPTYFRDSRETQYF
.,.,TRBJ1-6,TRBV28,TGTGCCAGCATCTCGGAAGGCCTTTATTATAATTCACCCCTCCACTTT,CASISEGLYYNSPLHF
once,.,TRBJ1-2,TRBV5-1,TGCGCCAGCAGCCTCGACGGGCAGTATGGCTACACCTTC,CASSLDGQYGYTF
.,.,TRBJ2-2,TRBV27,TGTGCCAGCAGTTCCCAGCGAACGAACACCGGGGAGCTGTTTTTT,CASSSQRTNTGELFF
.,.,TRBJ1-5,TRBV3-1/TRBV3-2,TGTGCCAGCAGCCAAGTTCAGGCTGGGCAGCCCCAGCATTTT,CASSQVQAGQPQHF
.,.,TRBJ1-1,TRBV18,TGTGCCAGCTCACCCGGCCATCTCACTGAAGCTTTCTTT,CASSPGHLTEAFF
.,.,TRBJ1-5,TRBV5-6,TGTGCCAGCAGCCCCCTACCCCCGGCTCAGCCCCAGCATTTT,CASSPLPPAQPQHF
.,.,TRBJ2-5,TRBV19,TGTGCCAGTAGTATAGTTCGGCAAGAGACCCAGTACTTC,CASSIVRQETQYF
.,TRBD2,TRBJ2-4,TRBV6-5,TGTGCCAGCAGTTACACAGGACTAGCGGGGAAAAACATTCAGTACTTC,CASSYTGLAGKNIQYF
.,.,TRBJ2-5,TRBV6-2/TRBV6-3,TGTGCCAGCAGTTACTCGACTGTTTACAGCGAAGAGACCCAGTACTTC,CASSYSTVYSEETQYF